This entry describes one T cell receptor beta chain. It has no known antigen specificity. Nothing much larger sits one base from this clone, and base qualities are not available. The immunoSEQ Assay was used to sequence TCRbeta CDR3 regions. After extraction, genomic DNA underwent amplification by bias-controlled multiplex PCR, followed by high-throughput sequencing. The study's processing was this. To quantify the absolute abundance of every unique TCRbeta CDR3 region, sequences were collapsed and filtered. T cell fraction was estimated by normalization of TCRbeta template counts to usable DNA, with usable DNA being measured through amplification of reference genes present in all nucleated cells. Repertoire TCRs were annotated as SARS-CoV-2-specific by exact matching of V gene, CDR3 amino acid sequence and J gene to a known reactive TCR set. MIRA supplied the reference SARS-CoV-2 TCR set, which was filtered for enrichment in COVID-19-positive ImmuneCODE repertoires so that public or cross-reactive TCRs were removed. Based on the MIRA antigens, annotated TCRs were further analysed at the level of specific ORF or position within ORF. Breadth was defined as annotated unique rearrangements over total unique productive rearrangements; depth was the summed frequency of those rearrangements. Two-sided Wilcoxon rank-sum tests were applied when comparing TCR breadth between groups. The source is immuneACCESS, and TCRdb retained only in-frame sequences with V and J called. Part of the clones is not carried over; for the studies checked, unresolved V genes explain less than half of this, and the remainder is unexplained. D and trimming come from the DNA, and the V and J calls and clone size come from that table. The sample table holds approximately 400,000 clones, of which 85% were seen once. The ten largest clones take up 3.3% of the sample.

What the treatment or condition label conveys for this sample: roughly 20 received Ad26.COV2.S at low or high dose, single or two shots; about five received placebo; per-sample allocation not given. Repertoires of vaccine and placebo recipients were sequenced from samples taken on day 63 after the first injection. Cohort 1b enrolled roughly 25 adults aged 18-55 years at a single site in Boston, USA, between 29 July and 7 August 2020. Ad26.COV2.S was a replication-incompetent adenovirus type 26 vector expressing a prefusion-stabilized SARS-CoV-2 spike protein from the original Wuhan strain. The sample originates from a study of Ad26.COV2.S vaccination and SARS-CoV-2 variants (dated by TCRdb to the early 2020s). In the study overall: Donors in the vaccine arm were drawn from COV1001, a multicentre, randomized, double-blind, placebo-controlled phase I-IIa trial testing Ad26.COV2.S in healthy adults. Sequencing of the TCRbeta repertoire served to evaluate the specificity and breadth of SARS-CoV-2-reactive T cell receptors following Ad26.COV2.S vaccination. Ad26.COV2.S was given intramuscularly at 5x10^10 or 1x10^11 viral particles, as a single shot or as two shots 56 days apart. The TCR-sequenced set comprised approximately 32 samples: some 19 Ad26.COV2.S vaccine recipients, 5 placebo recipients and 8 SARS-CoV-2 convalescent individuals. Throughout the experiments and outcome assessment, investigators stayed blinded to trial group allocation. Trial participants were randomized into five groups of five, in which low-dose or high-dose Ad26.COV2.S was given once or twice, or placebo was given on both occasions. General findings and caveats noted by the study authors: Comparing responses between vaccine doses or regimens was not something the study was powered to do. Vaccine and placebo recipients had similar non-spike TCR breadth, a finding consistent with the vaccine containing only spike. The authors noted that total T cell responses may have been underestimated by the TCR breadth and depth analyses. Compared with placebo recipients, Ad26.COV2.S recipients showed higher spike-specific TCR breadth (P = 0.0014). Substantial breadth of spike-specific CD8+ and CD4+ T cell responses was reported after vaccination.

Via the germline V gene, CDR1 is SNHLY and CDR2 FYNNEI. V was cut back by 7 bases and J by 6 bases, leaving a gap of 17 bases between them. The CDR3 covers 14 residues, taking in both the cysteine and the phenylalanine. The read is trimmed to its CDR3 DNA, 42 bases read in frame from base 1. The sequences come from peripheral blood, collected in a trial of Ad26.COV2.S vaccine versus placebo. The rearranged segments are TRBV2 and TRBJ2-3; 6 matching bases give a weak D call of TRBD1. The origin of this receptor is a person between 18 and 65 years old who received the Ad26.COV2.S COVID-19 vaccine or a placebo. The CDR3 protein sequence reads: CASKYRVEPDTQYF. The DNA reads TGTGCCAGCAAGTACAGGGTAGAGCCCGATACGCAGTATTTT.